This entry is about one T cell receptor beta chain. Its target is not known. Produced via immunoSEQ multiplex PCR; TCRdb's table is partial and in-frame only. The sample lists some 80,000 clones; approximately 85% were seen once. These data come from a study of T cells in localized non-small cell lung cancer. The CDR3 runs 14 residues. The germline V and J ends were trimmed by 7 bases and 2 bases, with 11 bases remaining between them. Germline V gives CDR1 MNHNY, CDR2 SVGAGI (reference sequence). Study-level results: Greater blood T cell density accompanied longer overall survival. A median of roughly 50 of the top 100 tumor clones appeared in adjacent lung, which was paired and uninvolved.

Sample: peripheral blood, taken before any cancer treatment. The receptor comes from a man between 40 and 69 years old with stage I lung adenocarcinoma. V gene TRBV6-6 combines with J gene TRBJ1-4, with D perhaps matching TRBD1 (5 bases). CDR3 coding DNA: TGTGCCAGCAACACGGGGGGGACTAATGAAAAACTGTTTTTT. The encoded protein is CASNTGGTNEKLFF.